The 32 T cell receptor beta chains given below trace back to one sample, sequenced in a study of control samples from healthy donors and cancer patients. Generated by immunoSEQ multiplex PCR, the TCRdb table keeps only in-frame clones and is missing some. The profile shows approximately 100,000 clones, roughly 92% of them singletons. Material for sequencing was blood. Receptors were obtained from a human donor in good health. The donor label of this sample is uncertain.

The chain joins TRBV6-6 to TRBJ1-1; 7 nucleotides line up with TRBD1. The CDR3 runs 16 residues. The J segment lost 3 bases and the V segment lost 0 bases, leaving 7 bases of the junction unmatched. Germline CDR1 and CDR2: MNHNY and SVGAGI (reference sequence). The CDR3 sequence is CASSYSVRQGDTEAFF. As DNA, the CDR3 is TGTGCCAGCAGTTACTCGGTACGTCAGGGGGACACTGAAGCTTTCTTT.

The rearrangement joins TRBV5-1 to TRBJ2-1; D remains ambiguous. Germline V CDR1 and CDR2: SGHRS, YFSETQ. Trimming left V 1 base short and J 6 bases short, with 5 bases between. The CDR3 is 12 residues long. CDR3 loop: CASSLLLNEQFF. DNA for the CDR3: TGCGCCAGCAGCTTGTTACTCAATGAGCAGTTCTTC.

V gene TRBV30 combines with J gene TRBJ1-2; TRBD1 is a possible D gene (5 bases). The CDR3 covers 11 residues. Germline V gene lookup returns CDR1 GTSNPN and CDR2 SVGIG (reference sequence). The V gene lost 3 bases and the J gene lost 4 bases, with 6 bases spanning the gap. CDR3 coding DNA: TGTGCCTGGAGCACAGGCTATGGCTACACCTTC. This translates into CAWSTGYGYTF.

As DNA, the CDR3 is TGTGCCAGCAGTGCCGGGACGGGGCTGGGTGGTGAAGCTTTCTTT. Protein product: CASSAGTGLGGEAFF. The V gene is TRBV6-4, the J gene TRBJ1-1, with D possibly TRBD1 on 5 matching bases. Trimming left V 4 bases short and J 7 bases short, with 19 bases between. There are 15 residues in the CDR3. The germline CDR1 and CDR2 sequences are MRHNA and SNTAGT.

J is TRBJ1-5 and V is TRBV6-6; TRBD1 agrees at 7 bases. CDR1 is MNHNY and CDR2 is SVGAGI in the germline V gene (reference sequence). The CDR3 has 16 residues. The junction had 9 bases not matched to a gene; V was cut back by 7 bases and J by 0 bases. The CDR3 here is CASTNPRGNSNQPQHF. In DNA, the CDR3 is TGTGCCAGCACCAACCCCAGGGGGAATAGCAATCAGCCCCAGCATTTT.

The chain uses TRBV3-1 (or the pseudogene TRBV3-2) and TRBJ1-6; tentatively, D is TRBD1 (5 bases). CDR1 is LGHDT and CDR2 is YNNKEL in the germline V gene (reference sequence). V lost 0 bases and J 2 bases, leaving 11 bases between the germline ends. CDR3 size: 17 residues. The CDR3 reads CASSQDHWGTYNSPLHF. CDR3 DNA: TGTGCCAGCAGCCAAGATCATTGGGGCACCTATAATTCACCCCTCCACTTT.

This clone was observed a few times. The chain carries TRBV30 and TRBJ1-2; D gene unclear. This CDR3 is 11 amino acids long. Germline loops: CDR1 GTSNPN, CDR2 SVGIG (reference sequence). V was shortened by 3 bases and J by 8 bases, with 10 bases between the two germline ends. CDR3 residues: CAWRNTGGYTF. As DNA, the CDR3 is TGTGCCTGGAGAAACACGGGGGGCTACACCTTC. The full variable domain, with the rest looked up from reference TRBV30 and TRBJ1-2, is SQTIHQWPATLVQPVGSPLSLECTVEGTSNPNLYWYRQAAGRGLQLLFYSVGIGQISSEVPQNLSASRPQDRQFILSSKKLLLSDSGFYLCAWRNTGGYTFGSGTRLTVV.

The chain joins TRBV3-1 (or the pseudogene TRBV3-2) to TRBJ1-2; 7 nucleotides match TRBD1. The CDR3 is 16 amino acids. J gave up 7 bases and V 0 bases, and 11 bases lay outside the gene matches. Germline CDR1 and CDR2: LGHDT and YNNKEL (reference sequence). CDR3 amino acids: CASSQEAGRGIRGYTF. In nucleotides, the CDR3 is TGTGCCAGCAGCCAAGAAGCGGGCAGGGGGATCCGTGGCTACACCTTC.

The V call is TRBV7-8, the J call TRBJ1-2; 10 bases match TRBD1. The germline CDR1 and CDR2 sequences are SGHVS and FQNEAQ. The CDR3 loop spans 15 amino acids. V was clipped by 2 bases and J by 6 bases; unmatched bases: 6. The CDR3 bases are TGTGCCAGCAGCTTATCGAGACAGGGGGCGGATGGCTACACCTTC. The encoded protein is CASSLSRQGADGYTF.

The chain carries TRBV25-1 and TRBJ1-5, with D unclear. The germline CDR1 and CDR2 sequences are MGHDK and SYGVNS. This CDR3 spans 13 amino acids. V lost 4 bases to trimming and J lost 3 bases, with 7 bases between them. The CDR3 nucleotides are TGTGCCAGCAGTGGAGAGGTCAATCAGCCCCAGCATTTT. Its translation is CASSGEVNQPQHF.

The chain carries TRBV6-5 and TRBJ2-7; D not resolved. Germline CDR1 is MNHEY and CDR2 is SVGAGI. The CDR3 is made up of 11 amino acids. The CDR3 DNA follows: TGTGCGGCGGTAAACTATTACGAGCAGTACTTC. This gives the protein CAAVNYYEQYF.

V usage is TRBV5-1 and J usage is TRBJ2-7; tentative D call: TRBD2 (5 bases). Trimming took off 0 bases at V and 3 bases at J, with 7 bases between the two ends. This CDR3 comprises 13 residues. Germline V gene sequence: CDR1 SGHRS, CDR2 YFSETQ. The CDR3 DNA follows: TGCGCCAGCAGCTTGGGGGGAGACTACGAGCAGTACTTC. Encoded protein: CASSLGGDYEQYF.

This chain links TRBV28 with TRBJ2-3; no clear D. Trimming removed 5 bases at V and 1 base at J, with 1 base between. Germline V gene lookup returns CDR1 MDHEN and CDR2 SYDVKM. The CDR3 length is 11 residues. CDR3 sequence (DNA): TGTGCCAGCAGTCGCACAGATACGCAGTATTTT. Amino acid sequence: CASSRTDTQYF.

Concerning this clone: Other DNA sequences in the same sample also yield this CDR3. The chain combines TRBV9 with TRBJ1-1, with D possibly matching TRBD1 (6 bases). Deletions cut 0 bases from V and 2 bases from J, with 8 bases between. This CDR3 spans 14 amino acids. CDR1 and CDR2 (germline): SGDLS, YYNGEE. Here the CDR3 DNA reads TGTGCCAGCAGCGTAGGGGACACCAACACTGAAGCTTTCTTT. Amino acids: CASSVGDTNTEAFF.

The chain uses TRBV18 and TRBJ1-1, with a weak D call TRBD1 (5 bases). Germline V gene sequence: CDR1 KGHSH, CDR2 LQKENI. This CDR3 spans 13 amino acids. The V end was cut by 4 bases, the J end by 2 bases, with 8 bases between. In nucleotides, the CDR3 is TGTGCCAGCTCACGAGGGGATAACACTGAAGCTTTCTTT. Protein sequence: CASSRGDNTEAFF. The whole variable domain, filled in from reference TRBV18 and TRBJ1-1, reads NAGVMQNPRHLVRRRGQEARLRCSPMKGHSHVYWYRQLPEEGLKFMVYLQKENIIDESGMPKERFSAEFPKEGPSILRIQQVVRGDSAAYFCASSRGDNTEAFFGQGTRLTVV.

The rearrangement joins TRBV4-1 to TRBJ1-4, with no clear D. The V gene's germline CDR1 is MGHRA and CDR2 YSYEKL. The CDR3 loop spans 17 amino acids. The V gene lost 4 bases and the J gene lost 8 bases, with 23 bases spanning the gap. CDR3 protein: CASSRDIRVDSGEKLFF. The CDR3 nucleotides are TGCGCCAGCAGCCGAGATATCCGGGTTGACTCGGGGGAAAAACTGTTTTTT.

The rearrangement uses TRBV5-6 and TRBJ2-1; TRBD1 matches at 10 bases. CDR1 and CDR2 (germline): SGHDT, YYEEEE. The V and J ends lost 3 bases and 5 bases, in that order; junction bases with no gene match: 5. The CDR3 is 15 residues long. The CDR3, as DNA: TGTGCCAGCAGCTGGTGGGACAGGGGTGACAATGAGCAGTTCTTC. Its protein product is CASSWWDRGDNEQFF.

The rearrangement joins TRBV29-1 to TRBJ2-2, with 11 positions matching TRBD2. The CDR3 has 14 amino acids. Unmatched junction bases numbered 3, after V lost 4 bases and J lost 5 bases. Germline CDR1 and CDR2: SQVTM and ANQGSEA. CDR3 protein: CSVGLAGHTGELFF. Written as DNA, the CDR3 is TGCAGCGTTGGACTAGCGGGGCATACCGGGGAGCTGTTTTTT.

This chain uses TRBV10-3 with TRBJ1-1, with 8 bases that match TRBD1. After removal of 6 bases from V and 3 bases from J, the junction contained 6 bases not matched to a gene. CDR3 length: 14 residues. Germline V lookup: CDR1 ENHRY, CDR2 SYGVKD. CDR3 in amino acids: CAISLQTGDTEAFF. For the CDR3, the DNA is TGTGCCATCAGCCTCCAGACAGGGGACACTGAAGCTTTCTTT.

The V and J genes are TRBV10-3 and TRBJ2-5; 7 nucleotides agree with TRBD1. Germline V gene data show CDR1 as ENHRY and CDR2 as SYGVKD. J was trimmed by 5 bases and V by 0 bases; bases with no gene match: 3. The CDR3 consists of 14 residues. CDR3 protein: CAISESDRRETQYF. In DNA form, the CDR3 reads TGTGCCATCAGTGAGTCGGACAGGCGGGAGACCCAGTACTTC.

V usage is TRBV9 and J usage is TRBJ1-4, with 7 bases lining up with TRBD1. The CDR3 extends over 15 amino acids. The junction had 7 bases not matched to a gene; V was cut back by 0 bases and J by 8 bases. Germline loops: CDR1 SGDLS, CDR2 YYNGEE. The DNA for the CDR3 is TGTGCCAGCAGCGTAGGTCCCAGGGGGTACGAAAAACTGTTTTTT. Protein product: CASSVGPRGYEKLFF.

This rearrangement joins TRBV5-1 to TRBJ1-2, with D tentatively TRBD1 (6 bases). Germline V gene sequence: CDR1 SGHRS, CDR2 YFSETQ. Trimming left V 0 bases short and J 4 bases short, with 10 bases between. This CDR3 is 14 amino acids long. This CDR3 reads CASSLGDTTYGYTF. For the CDR3, the DNA is TGCGCCAGCAGCTTGGGGGACACGACCTATGGCTACACCTTC.

This clone appeared once. The chain couples TRBV3-1 (or the pseudogene TRBV3-2) to TRBJ1-3; no firm D call. CDR1 LGHDT and CDR2 YNNKEL come from the germline V gene (reference sequence). The germline V and J ends were trimmed by 4 bases and 0 bases, with 10 bases remaining between them. This CDR3 has 15 residues. The CDR3 DNA follows: TGTGCCAGCAGCCTGAACACGGGCTCTGGAAACACCATATATTTT. Amino acids: CASSLNTGSGNTIYF.

The gene calls are TRBV6-5 and TRBJ1-2; weak D call: TRBD1 (6 bases). There are 14 residues in the CDR3. V was cut by 5 bases and J by 3 bases, with 13 bases left in between. Germline loops: CDR1 MNHEY, CDR2 SVGAGI. DNA for the CDR3: TGTGCCAGCAGTCACCAGAACAGGGACTATGGCTACACCTTC. Its protein is CASSHQNRDYGYTF.

V is TRBV18 and J is TRBJ2-7; no firm D call. The CDR3 sequence is 13 residues long. CDR1 KGHSH and CDR2 LQKENI come from the germline V gene. Trimming stripped 2 bases from V and 4 bases from J, with 9 bases between. CDR3 DNA sequence: TGTGCCAGCTCACCAGAAGGGTTGTACGAGCAGTACTTC. It yields the protein CASSPEGLYEQYF.

The J gene is TRBJ2-5, the V gene TRBV11-2, with 10 bases matching TRBD2. Germline loops: CDR1 SGHAT, CDR2 FQNNGV. The CDR3 consists of 17 residues. V lost 1 base to trimming and J lost 5 bases; unmatched junction nucleotides: 10. CDR3 loop: CASSLGSLAGAGETQYF. Written as DNA, the CDR3 is TGTGCCAGCAGCTTAGGGTCCCTAGCGGGGGCGGGGGAGACCCAGTACTTC. Based on the CDR3 plus reference TRBV11-2 and TRBJ2-5, the full variable domain is EAGVAQSPRYKIIEKRQSVAFWCNPISGHATLYWYQQILGQGPKLLIQFQNNGVVDDSQLPKDRFSAERLKGVDSTLKIQPAKLEDSAVYLCASSLGSLAGAGETQYFGPGTRLLVL.

CDR3 DNA: TGTGCCATCAGCGCACTGGCTGGACAGGGGTCATCGCAGTTCTTC. Its translation: CAISALAGQGSSQFF. The chain joins TRBV10-3 to TRBJ2-1, with TRBD1 identical over 9 bases. The CDR3 runs 15 residues. V shed 6 bases, J shed 12 bases, and the junction held 15 bases outside the gene matches. CDR1 ENHRY and CDR2 SYGVKD come from the germline V gene.

The genes are TRBV27 and TRBJ2-1, with 7 bases identical to TRBD2. Germline loops: CDR1 MNHEY, CDR2 SMNVEV (reference sequence). V was pared by 2 bases and J by 7 bases, with 8 bases of the junction left unmatched. CDR3 length: 15 amino acids. CDR3 region: CASSLERGPWNEQFF. The CDR3, as DNA: TGTGCCAGCAGTTTAGAGCGGGGACCTTGGAATGAGCAGTTCTTC.

The rearrangement links TRBV3-1 (or the pseudogene TRBV3-2) to TRBJ1-2, with a possible D match to TRBD1 (5 bases). The CDR3 loop spans 16 amino acids. V shed 2 bases and J shed 8 bases, with 21 bases lying between them. CDR1 and CDR2 (germline): LGHDT, YNNKEL (reference sequence). The CDR3: CASSQSQAGGGGGYTF. The CDR3 DNA follows: TGTGCCAGCAGCCAATCCCAGGCCGGCGGGGGTGGAGGCTACACCTTC.

This rearrangement joins TRBV18 to TRBJ1-1; D is perhaps TRBD1 (5 bases). The CDR3 sequence is 17 residues long. Trimming removed 6 bases at V and 1 base at J, with 21 bases between. Germline CDR1 and CDR2: KGHSH and LQKENI. In DNA form, the CDR3 reads TGTGCCAGCTCGCCCAGGGAAGAGTGGCTGAAGAACACTGAAGCTTTCTTT. Amino acid sequence: CASSPREEWLKNTEAFF.

V is TRBV11-3 and J is TRBJ2-3, with D perhaps matching TRBD1 or TRBD2 (6 bases each). Looked up from germline, CDR1 is SGHNT and CDR2 is YENEEA. The CDR3 length is 15 residues. V was shortened by 0 bases and J by 1 base, with 8 bases between the two germline ends. This CDR3 reads CASSLEGGGTDTQYF. CDR3 nucleotides: TGTGCCAGCAGCTTAGAGGGGGGCGGCACAGATACGCAGTATTTT.

The rearrangement uses TRBV5-1 and TRBJ1-6; TRBD1 agrees at 7 bases. From germline, CDR1 is SGHRS and CDR2 YFSETQ. The CDR3 totals 13 residues. J lost 12 bases, V lost 4 bases, and 7 bases had no gene match. The CDR3 DNA reads TGCGCCAGCAGCACTGGGACAGATCAACCCCTCCACTTT. Translation: CASSTGTDQPLHF.